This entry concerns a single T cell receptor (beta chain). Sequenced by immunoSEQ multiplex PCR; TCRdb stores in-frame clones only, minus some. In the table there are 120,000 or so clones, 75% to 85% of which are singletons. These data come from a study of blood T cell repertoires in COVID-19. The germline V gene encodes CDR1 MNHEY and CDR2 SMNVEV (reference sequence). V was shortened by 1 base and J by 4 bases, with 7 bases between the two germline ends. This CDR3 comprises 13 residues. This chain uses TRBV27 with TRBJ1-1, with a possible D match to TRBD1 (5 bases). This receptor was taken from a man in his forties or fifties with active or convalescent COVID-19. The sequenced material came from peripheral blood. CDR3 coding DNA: TGTGCCAGCAGTTTATTAGGGGTCACTGAAGCTTTCTTT. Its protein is CASSLLGVTEAFF.